This TCR beta chain was captured by sequencing in a study of CD8 T cells in ankylosing spondylitis. Study observations and caveats: Apparently characteristic of ankylosing spondylitis blood was a TCR beta motif (eight highly homologous variants). Disease-linked clones were CD8+ and relatively rare in peripheral blood. Reportedly, matched ankylosing spondylitis synovial fluid was significantly enriched for disease-linked clones. A number of the motif variants had already been described in reactive arthritis synovial fluid and blood.

Germline V gene lookup returns CDR1 SGHTA and CDR2 FQGNSA. The V end was cut by 1 base, the J end by 6 bases, with 10 bases between. CDR3 length equals 14 residues. Construction of TCR beta libraries was performed using quantitative 5'-RACE with molecular barcodes. Each CDR3 protein is one row after TCRdb ran MiXCR on the 5' RACE reads. The table includes about 840,000 distinct CDR3 sequences, about 11% detected once. About this clonotype itself: Its target is not known.

Sample: blood, either unsorted or a sorted T cell fraction (not recorded which). This TCR derives from a male donor with ankylosing spondylitis. The V and J genes are TRBV7-2 and TRBJ2-1; D might be TRBD2 (5 bases). CDR3 sequence reads: CASSLEGGFNEQFF. CDR3 nucleotide sequence: TGTGCCAGCAGCTTAGAAGGCGGGTTCAATGAGCAGTTCTTC.